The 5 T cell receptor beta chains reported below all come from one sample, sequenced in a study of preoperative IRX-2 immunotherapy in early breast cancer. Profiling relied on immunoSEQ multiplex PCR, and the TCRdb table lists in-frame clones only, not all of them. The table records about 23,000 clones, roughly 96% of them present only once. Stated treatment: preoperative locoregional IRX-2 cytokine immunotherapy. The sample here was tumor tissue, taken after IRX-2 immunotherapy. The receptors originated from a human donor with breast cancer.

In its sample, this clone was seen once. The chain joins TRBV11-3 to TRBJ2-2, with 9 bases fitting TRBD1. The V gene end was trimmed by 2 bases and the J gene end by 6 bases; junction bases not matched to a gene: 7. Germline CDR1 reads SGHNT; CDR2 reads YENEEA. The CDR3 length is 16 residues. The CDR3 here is CASSLRQGVGAGELFF. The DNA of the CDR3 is TGTGCCAGCAGCTTACGACAGGGGGTGGGCGCCGGGGAGCTGTTTTTT. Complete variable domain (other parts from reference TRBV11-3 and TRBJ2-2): EAGVVQSPRYKIIEKKQPVAFWCNPISGHNTLYWYLQNLGQGPELLIRYENEEAVDDSQLPKDRFSAERLKGVDSTLKIQPAELGDSAVYLCASSLRQGVGAGELFFGEGSRLTVL.

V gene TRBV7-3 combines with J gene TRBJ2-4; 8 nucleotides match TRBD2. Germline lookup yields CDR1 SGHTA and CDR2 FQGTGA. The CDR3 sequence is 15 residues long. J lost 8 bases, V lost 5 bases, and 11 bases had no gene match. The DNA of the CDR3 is TGTGCCAGCAGCACTTCCGGGACTAGTAGCTACATTCAGTACTTC. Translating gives CASSTSGTSSYIQYF.

CDR3 region: CAINSRGGLDEQYF. CDR3 nucleotides: TGTGCCATCAATTCGCGGGGGGGGCTAGACGAGCAGTACTTC. The V gene is TRBV10-3, the J gene TRBJ2-7, with TRBD2 matching 9 bases. The germline gives CDR1 ENHRY, CDR2 SYGVKD. V shed 7 bases and J 5 bases; nucleotides not matched to a gene: 9. The CDR3 sequence is 14 residues long.

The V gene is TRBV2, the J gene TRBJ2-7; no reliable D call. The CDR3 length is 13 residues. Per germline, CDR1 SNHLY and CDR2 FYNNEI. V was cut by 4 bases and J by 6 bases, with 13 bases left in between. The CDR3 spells CASSVNMVGEQYF. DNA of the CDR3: TGTGCCAGCAGTGTTAACATGGTTGGCGAGCAGTACTTC.

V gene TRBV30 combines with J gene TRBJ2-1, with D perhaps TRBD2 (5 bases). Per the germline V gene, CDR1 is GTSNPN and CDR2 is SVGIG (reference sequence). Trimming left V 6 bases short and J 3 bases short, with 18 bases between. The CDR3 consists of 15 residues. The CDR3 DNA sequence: TGTGCCTGCACCAAAGAGGGCAGCTACTACAATGAGCAGTTCTTC. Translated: CACTKEGSYYNEQFF.